Following are 15 T cell receptor beta chains from one sample sequenced in a study of blood T cell repertoires in COVID-19. The repertoire was sequenced with immunoSEQ multiplex PCR; TCRdb's copy has only in-frame clones and lacks some. The table has tens of thousands of clones, roughly 85% seen once. The sample consisted of peripheral blood. The receptors were gathered from a human donor in a cohort sampled during active COVID-19.

V gene TRBV4-2 combines with J gene TRBJ1-6, with a tentative D call TRBD1 (6 bases). The CDR3 covers 18 residues. V was shortened by 0 bases and J by 9 bases, with 21 bases between the two germline ends. CDR1 is LGHNA and CDR2 is YNFKEQ in the germline V gene. CDR3 nucleotides: TGTGCCAGCAGCCAAGATAATAACAGGGCCTCTTGGATTTCACCCCTCCACTTT. Translated: CASSQDNNRASWISPLHF.

CDR3: CASRGTGPYGYTF. CDR3 bases: TGTGCCAGCAGAGGGACAGGACCCTATGGCTACACCTTC. The chain recombines TRBV7-8 with TRBJ1-2; TRBD1 aligns across 8 bases. CDR1 is SGHVS, CDR2 FQNEAQ, per germline. The junction had 4 bases not matched to a gene; V was cut back by 6 bases and J by 4 bases. This CDR3 is 13 amino acids long.

The V gene is TRBV18, the J gene TRBJ2-3; TRBD1 might be the D (5 bases). The V gene's germline CDR1 is KGHSH and CDR2 LQKENI. CDR3 size: 13 residues. Trimming took 5 bases from V and 2 from J, leaving 8 bases between them. CDR3 residues: CASSGADTDTQYF. The CDR3 bases are TGTGCCAGCTCAGGGGCTGACACAGATACGCAGTATTTT.

Here the CDR3 DNA reads TGTGCCAGCAGCCCCGGGACTACGGAGGGGTATACGCAGTATTTT. This codes for CASSPGTTEGYTQYF. The chain employs TRBV5-4 and TRBJ2-3; 7 bases are shared with TRBD2. This CDR3 comprises 15 residues. Unmatched junction bases numbered 12, after V lost 4 bases and J lost 7 bases. The germline CDR1 and CDR2 sequences are SGHNT and YYREEE (reference sequence). The whole variable domain, filled in from reference TRBV5-4 and TRBJ2-3, reads ETGVTQSPTHLIKTRGQQVTLRCSSQSGHNTVSWYQQALGQGPQFIFQYYREEENGRGNFPPRFSGLQFPNYSSELNVNALELDDSALYLCASSPGTTEGYTQYFGPGTRLTVL.

The rearrangement links TRBV5-1 to TRBJ2-5; D is unresolved. V lost 1 base and J lost 3, with 7 bases in between. The CDR3 spans 13 residues. CDR1 is SGHRS and CDR2 is YFSETQ in the germline V gene. The CDR3 DNA reads as TGCGCCAGCAGCTTGTCCAGTAAAGAGACCCAGTACTTC. This encodes CASSLSSKETQYF.

This clone has only a few counts. V is TRBV27 and J is TRBJ1-4; tentative D call: TRBD1 (5 bases). V shed 3 bases and J shed 7 bases, with 9 bases lying between them. The CDR3 covers 13 residues. Per germline, CDR1 MNHEY and CDR2 SMNVEV (reference sequence). This CDR3 is CASSFSGGEKLFF. The CDR3 bases are TGTGCCAGCAGTTTTTCGGGGGGTGAAAAACTGTTTTTT. Based on the CDR3 plus reference TRBV27 and TRBJ1-4, the full variable domain is EAQVTQNPRYLITVTGKKLTVTCSQNMNHEYMSWYRQDPGLGLRQIYYSMNVEVTDKGDVPEGYKVSRKEKRNFPLILESPSPNQTSLYFCASSFSGGEKLFFGSGTQLSVL.

This chain links TRBV25-1 with TRBJ2-1, with 9 bases identical to TRBD1. V dropped 6 bases and J dropped 4; count of bases not matched to a gene: 13. Germline CDR1 and CDR2: MGHDK and SYGVNS. This CDR3 has 17 amino acids. CDR3 nucleotides: TGTGCCAGCAGCGACCTGGGGACAGGGAGCCTATACAATGAGCAGTTCTTC. Its translation is CASSDLGTGSLYNEQFF.

The gene calls are TRBV5-6 and TRBJ2-5; TRBD2 is a possible D gene (5 bases). Trimming cost V 2 bases and J 2 bases, with 7 bases left between them. Germline V lookup: CDR1 SGHDT, CDR2 YYEEEE. There are 13 residues in the CDR3. The CDR3 is CASSLPGQETQYF. CDR3 DNA sequence: TGTGCCAGCAGCTTACCGGGGCAAGAGACCCAGTACTTC.

This chain connects TRBV7-6 to TRBJ2-7; 9 nucleotides align to TRBD1. The trim removed 3 bases at V and 6 bases at J, leaving 9 bases unmatched. This CDR3 comprises 15 residues. Looked up from germline, CDR1 is SGHVS and CDR2 is FNYEAQ. CDR3 protein: CASSFFRDRVGEQYF. The CDR3 DNA is TGTGCCAGCAGCTTCTTCCGGGACAGGGTGGGCGAGCAGTACTTC.

V gene TRBV5-1 combines with J gene TRBJ2-7; 12 nucleotides match TRBD1. The junction had 9 bases not matched to a gene; V was cut back by 2 bases and J by 0 bases. The CDR3 totals 18 residues. Germline V lookup: CDR1 SGHRS, CDR2 YFSETQ. CDR3 sequence (DNA): TGCGCCAGCAGCTTTTCTTGGGGACAGGGGGCTAGCTCCTACGAGCAGTACTTC. Translated: CASSFSWGQGASSYEQYF.

V usage is TRBV9 and J usage is TRBJ2-1; the D is unclear. The CDR3 is made up of 14 amino acids. Trimming took off 0 bases at V and 5 bases at J, with 9 bases between the two ends. From germline, CDR1 is SGDLS and CDR2 YYNGEE. The CDR3 region is CASSVAPSNNEQFF. For the CDR3, the DNA is TGTGCCAGCAGCGTAGCTCCCTCTAACAATGAGCAGTTCTTC.

V usage is TRBV19 and J usage is TRBJ1-1, with 7 bases identical to TRBD1. V was pared by 5 bases and J by 2 bases, with 5 bases of the junction left unmatched. CDR1 is LNHDA, CDR2 SQIVND, per germline (reference sequence). The CDR3 extends over 14 amino acids. DNA of the CDR3: TGTGCCAGTAGTCCACGGACAGGCAACACTGAAGCTTTCTTT. This translates into CASSPRTGNTEAFF.

This clone has just one count. The chain links TRBV10-3 to TRBJ1-2; D is possibly TRBD1 (6 bases). The germline gives CDR1 ENHRY, CDR2 SYGVKD. The CDR3 is made up of 13 amino acids. The ends were cut back, 6 bases at V and 4 bases at J, with 12 bases in the middle. The CDR3 loop is CAIRDSQVYGYTF. The CDR3 nucleotides are TGTGCCATCAGGGACAGCCAAGTCTATGGCTACACCTTC.

This clone was counted once. V is TRBV27 and J is TRBJ2-2, with 8 bases that match TRBD2. V lost 5 bases, J lost 2 bases, and 1 base stayed unmatched. The germline V gene has CDR1 MNHEY and CDR2 SMNVEV (reference sequence). The CDR3 has 14 residues. CDR3 bases: TGTGCCAGCAGTGGGACTAGAAACACCGGGGAGCTGTTTTTT. Amino acid sequence: CASSGTRNTGELFF.

The chain uses TRBV19 and TRBJ1-3; tentatively, D is TRBD1 (6 bases). CDR1 and CDR2 (germline): LNHDA, SQIVND (reference sequence). V was shortened by 6 bases and J by 0 bases, with 15 bases between the two germline ends. The CDR3 has 16 residues. CDR3 amino acids: CASRLSGGSSGNTIYF. The CDR3 bases are TGTGCCAGTAGGTTGTCGGGGGGCAGCTCTGGAAACACCATATATTTT. Full variable domain (rest looked up from reference TRBV19 and TRBJ1-3): DGGITQSPKYLFRKEGQNVTLSCEQNLNHDAMYWYRQDPGQGLRLIYYSQIVNDFQKGDIAEGYSVSREKKESFPLTVTSAQKNPTAFYLCASRLSGGSSGNTIYFGEGSWLTVV.